The source of this TCR beta chain is a study of regulatory T cells in long-lasting Graves disease. Study-wide results and caveats: Accuracy was perhaps lowered by the small sample size.

Indicated time point: persistent/refractory GD, antithyroid drugs over 5 years with positive TRAb. RNA extracted from PBMCs served as the sequencing template. American Thyroid Association guidelines defined how Graves' disease was diagnosed. Building the TCR beta libraries relied on iRepertoire HTBI primers, and CDR3 regions underwent Arm-PCR. In TCRdb, the multiplex PCR reads were re-called with MiXCR into one record per CDR3 protein. Among about 470,000 distinct CDR3 sequences listed, around a fifth were seen once. V lost 7 bases, J lost 9 bases, and 10 bases stayed unmatched. This CDR3 has 14 amino acids. Germline CDR1 reads MNHNS; CDR2 reads SASEGT. This clonotype was picked up one time. No antigen is known for it. Being one base from a much bigger clone, this may be a read error.

This receptor was taken from a female donor with Graves disease. This sample comprised peripheral blood mononuclear cells (PBMCs), obtained when the disease was refractory, from a patient treated with antithyroid drugs. V gene TRBV6-1 combines with J gene TRBJ2-7; TRBD2 aligns across 12 bases. The CDR3, as DNA: TGTGCCAGCAACCCTAGCGGGAGGGCCTTGGCGCAGTACTTC. Translating gives CASNPSGRALAQYF.